The entry below gives a single T cell receptor (beta chain) sequence along with its context. This entry comes from a study of blood T cell repertoires in COVID-19. The table came from immunoSEQ multiplex PCR; TCRdb's copy has only in-frame clones and leaves some out. The sample holds 280,000 or so clones, roughly 88% seen once. Participant ages covered roughly 18 to 89 years across 20 to 25 US areas. The sample taken for sequencing was PBMCs or T cells enriched from blood (not recorded which). The receptor's source is a man aged 25-45 years who had recovered from COVID-19.

In nucleotides, the CDR3 is TGTGCCAGCAGCCCCGGACAGGGAATGGAGACCCAGTACTTC. Translation gives CASSPGQGMETQYF. The chain uses TRBV7-9 and TRBJ2-5, with 8 bases matching TRBD1. Germline CDR1 reads SEHNR; CDR2 reads FQNEAQ (reference sequence). The CDR3 is 14 residues long. J lost 5 bases, V lost 5 bases, and 7 bases had no gene match.